This note documents a single T cell receptor (beta chain) sequence. Antigen unknown. The source of the sample is a study of CD8+ T cells in alopecia areata. Study-wide points: Higher clonality than in normal scalp was seen in lesional scalp, especially alopecia totalis/universalis.

The CDR3 is 17 amino acids. Looked up from germline, CDR1 is SGHRS and CDR2 is YFSETQ. V gave up 3 bases and J gave up 0 bases; unmatched junction bases: 6. cDNA serving as the sequencing template came from extracted, reverse transcribed RNA. TCRdb's table, derived via immunoSEQ multiplex PCR, lists solely in-frame clones and lacks some. Of roughly 100,000 clones in the sample, around 50% were seen once. The chain has TRBV5-1 and TRBJ1-6; 7 positions match TRBD1. Material: CD4+ T cells sorted from blood. The TCR comes from a human donor in good health. CDR3 protein: CASSSGQASSYNSPLHF. DNA of the CDR3: TGCGCCAGCAGCTCAGGACAGGCGAGCTCCTATAATTCACCCCTCCACTTT.